This T cell receptor (beta chain) was identified during a study of blood T cell repertoires in COVID-19. With 3 bases removed from V and 7 bases from J, the gap between germline ends came to 9 bases. The CDR3 is 11 residues long. The germline CDR1 and CDR2 sequences are DFQATT and SNEGSKA (reference sequence). With respect to this clone: Other nucleotide sequences from this sample produce the same CDR3.

TCRdb's table, derived via immunoSEQ multiplex PCR, lists solely in-frame clones and lacks some. The sample lists roughly 230,000 clones, under 90% occurring once. The sample comprised PBMCs or T cells enriched from blood (not recorded which). This clonotype was sampled from a woman aged 30 to 39 with acute COVID-19. V gene TRBV20-1 combines with J gene TRBJ1-2, with a possible D match to TRBD1 (5 bases). CDR3 DNA: TGCAGTGCTAGCCGGGGGGGTGGCTACACCTTC. This gives the protein CSASRGGGYTF.